These 18 T cell receptor beta chains originate from one sample sequenced in a study of cytomegalovirus exposure and HLA in healthy donors. The study ran its PCR with 60 Vbeta and 13 Jbeta primers. The assay was immunoSEQ multiplex PCR, and TCRdb's table has in-frame clones only and misses some. Among 100,000 to 150,000 clones listed, about 80% were seen once. Sequenced: PBMCs. These TCRs come from a man aged 25-40 years in good health and CMV-seropositive.

The chain carries TRBV9 and TRBJ2-1; 10 nucleotides agree with TRBD1. Germline CDR1 SGDLS, CDR2 YYNGEE. CDR3 length equals 17 residues. After removal of 3 bases from V and 7 bases from J, the junction contained 13 bases not matched to a gene. CDR3 coding DNA: TGTGCCAGCAGCGCTCCCCGGGGGACAGGGGATATGAATGAGCAGTTCTTC. Its translation is CASSAPRGTGDMNEQFF.

The rearrangement uses TRBV29-1 and TRBJ2-5; 7 nucleotides align to TRBD1. After removal of 5 bases from V and 5 bases from J, the junction contained 5 bases not matched to a gene. The CDR3 is 12 amino acids. Germline loops: CDR1 SQVTM, CDR2 ANQGSEA. The CDR3 DNA follows: TGCAGCGTTCTCACAGGGGTCGAGACCCAGTACTTC. Protein: CSVLTGVETQYF.

This sequence joins TRBV6-1 and TRBJ1-1, with 7 nucleotides matching TRBD1. CDR1 and CDR2 (germline): MNHNS, SASEGT. The trim removed 7 bases at V and 11 bases at J, leaving 7 bases unmatched. The CDR3 has 11 residues. The CDR3 DNA is TGTGCCAGCATTGACAGGGTTGAGGCTTTCTTT. Amino acid sequence: CASIDRVEAFF.

The V call is TRBV6-1, the J call TRBJ1-3; D might be TRBD1 (5 bases). V lost 4 bases to trimming and J lost 4 bases, with 11 bases between them. Germline V CDR1 and CDR2: MNHNS, SASEGT. The CDR3 totals 14 residues. Here the CDR3 reads CASSAQADGNTIYF. The CDR3 DNA reads TGTGCCAGCAGTGCACAGGCAGACGGAAACACCATATATTTT.

The V gene is TRBV9, the J gene TRBJ2-5; 7 bases agree with TRBD2. The V gene end was trimmed by 3 bases and the J gene end by 5 bases; junction bases not matched to a gene: 13. The CDR3 is 16 residues long. Germline CDR1 and CDR2: SGDLS and YYNGEE. Here the CDR3 DNA reads TGTGCCAGCAGCGGGAACCTGGGGGGGGTGCGCGAGACCCAGTACTTC. Translation gives CASSGNLGGVRETQYF.

The chain recombines TRBV7-3 with TRBJ2-1; 10 bases align to TRBD1. CDR3 length equals 16 residues. Trimming cost V 5 bases and J 5 bases; bases outside gene matches: 9. From germline, CDR1 is SGHTA and CDR2 FQGTGA. For the CDR3, the DNA is TGTGCCAGCAGCCTCCGACAGGGGGCGAAGGACAATGAGCAGTTCTTC. Protein: CASSLRQGAKDNEQFF.

V usage is TRBV6-1 and J usage is TRBJ1-1; D may be TRBD1 (5 bases). The CDR3 totals 11 residues. From germline, CDR1 is MNHNS and CDR2 SASEGT. Trimming removed 7 bases at V and 11 bases at J, with 14 bases between. CDR3 amino acids: CASNSGQTAFF. CDR3 sequence (DNA): TGTGCCAGCAACTCAGGGCAGACGGCTTTCTTT.

In this sample, this clone turned up once. The chain recombines TRBV5-5 with TRBJ1-1, with TRBD1 as a possible D gene (5 bases). Between the trimmed V and J ends, which lost 2 bases and 5 bases, there was a span of 16 bases. From germline, CDR1 is SGHKS and CDR2 YYEKEE (reference sequence). The CDR3 has 15 amino acids. CDR3 sequence (DNA): TGTGCCAGCAGCTTTGCAGGGAATAGGAAGACTGAAGCTTTCTTT. It specifies CASSFAGNRKTEAFF.

The sample holds a few counts of this clone. The genes are TRBV28 and TRBJ1-5; 7 bases are shared with TRBD1. CDR3 length equals 20 residues. The germline V gene encodes CDR1 MDHEN and CDR2 SYDVKM. V was pared by 6 bases and J by 7 bases, with 27 bases of the junction left unmatched. The CDR3 region is CASSQHKGFKRGQLYQPQHF. CDR3 in DNA: TGTGCCAGCAGCCAGCATAAGGGATTTAAAAGGGGACAGTTATACCAGCCCCAGCATTTT.

V gene TRBV10-2 combines with J gene TRBJ2-7; 8 bases match TRBD2. V lost 1 base to trimming and J lost 6 bases; unmatched junction nucleotides: 8. This CDR3 has 15 amino acids. Germline V gives CDR1 WSHSY, CDR2 SAAADI. The CDR3 sequence: CASSEWVGGAGEQYF. The CDR3, as DNA: TGCGCCAGCAGTGAGTGGGTCGGGGGGGCGGGCGAGCAGTACTTC.

This clone has only a few counts. V usage is TRBV19 and J usage is TRBJ2-7; possible D gene TRBD1, 6 bases. The V gene's germline CDR1 is LNHDA and CDR2 SQIVND (reference sequence). Trimming shortened V by 6 bases and J by 7 bases, and 13 bases separated the two germline ends. This CDR3 has 12 residues. The CDR3 spells CASSFRGMEQYF. The CDR3 DNA reads TGTGCCAGTAGCTTCAGGGGCATGGAGCAGTACTTC.

This chain connects TRBV10-3 to TRBJ2-1, with 8 nucleotides matching TRBD1. Germline lookup yields CDR1 ENHRY and CDR2 SYGVKD. V lost 4 bases, J lost 8 bases, and 13 bases stayed unmatched. The CDR3 consists of 16 residues. The CDR3 sequence is CAISAPRGQGLDEQFF. Here the CDR3 DNA reads TGTGCCATCAGTGCCCCGAGAGGACAGGGTCTAGATGAGCAGTTCTTC.

This clone was found once. This sequence joins TRBV7-9 and TRBJ2-6; possibly TRBD1 for D (6 bases). The germline V gene has CDR1 SEHNR and CDR2 FQNEAQ (reference sequence). The CDR3 covers 15 residues. V was cut by 5 bases and J by 0 bases, with 8 bases left in between. In DNA, the CDR3 is TGTGCCAGCAGCCGAGGGGGCTCTGGGGCCAACGTCCTGACTTTC. Protein product: CASSRGGSGANVLTF.

This chain connects TRBV9 to TRBJ2-5; 7 nucleotides align to TRBD2. The CDR3 contains 15 residues. Germline values: CDR1 SGDLS, CDR2 YYNGEE. Trimming cost V 0 bases and J 4 bases; bases outside gene matches: 6. This chain's CDR3 is CASSVAQTSLETQYF. CDR3 nucleotides: TGTGCCAGCAGCGTAGCCCAGACTAGCTTAGAGACCCAGTACTTC.

The chain's CDR3 is CSVRGETQYF. DNA for the CDR3: TGCAGCGTGAGAGGGGAGACCCAGTACTTC. The chain carries TRBV29-1 and TRBJ2-5; a possible D gene is TRBD2 (5 bases). There are 10 residues in the CDR3. The V gene's germline CDR1 is SQVTM and CDR2 ANQGSEA. The germline V and J ends were trimmed by 6 bases and 5 bases, with 7 bases remaining between them. Variable domain in full (rest from reference TRBV29-1 and TRBJ2-5): SAVISQKPSRDICQRGTSLTIQCQVDSQVTMMFWYRQQPGQSLTLIATANQGSEATYESGFVIDKFPISRPNLTFSTLTVSNMSPEDSSIYLCSVRGETQYFGPGTRLLVL.

The V gene is TRBV10-3, the J gene TRBJ2-5; no clear D gene. This CDR3 is built from 13 residues. The germline V and J ends were trimmed by 2 bases and 1 base, with 5 bases remaining between them. Germline V gene sequence: CDR1 ENHRY, CDR2 SYGVKD. CDR3 region: CAISENTQETQYF. CDR3 nucleotide sequence: TGTGCCATCAGTGAGAACACCCAAGAGACCCAGTACTTC.

The chain uses TRBV2 and TRBJ1-3; 7 bases map to TRBD1. The CDR3 length is 15 residues. V was pared by 5 bases and J by 4 bases, with 8 bases of the junction left unmatched. Germline V gene data show CDR1 as SNHLY and CDR2 as FYNNEI. In DNA, the CDR3 is TGTGCCAGCAGTCTCGACAGGGAGGTCGGAAACACCATATATTTT. Amino acid sequence: CASSLDREVGNTIYF.

The chain recombines TRBV5-4 with TRBJ2-5; 10 positions match TRBD1. The J segment lost 3 bases and the V segment lost 4 bases, leaving 6 bases of the junction unmatched. Germline CDR1 and CDR2: SGHNT and YYREEE (reference sequence). CDR3 length: 15 residues. CDR3 region: CASSEKGTGEETQYF. The CDR3 DNA is TGTGCCAGCAGCGAAAAAGGGACAGGGGAAGAGACCCAGTACTTC. Filled out from reference TRBV5-4 and TRBJ2-5, the complete variable domain reads ETGVTQSPTHLIKTRGQQVTLRCSSQSGHNTVSWYQQALGQGPQFIFQYYREEENGRGNFPPRFSGLQFPNYSSELNVNALELDDSALYLCASSEKGTGEETQYFGPGTRLLVL.